Sequencing of this T cell receptor beta chain was carried out in a study of identical twins. Study results and limitations: With monozygotic twins, out-of-frame TCR alpha sharing exceeded what models estimated.

A template switching step contributed a universal primer site, while unique molecular identifiers were present in the cDNA. TCRdb analysed the 5' RACE reads with MiXCR anew, one entry per CDR3 protein. Here the sample spans approximately 680,000 distinct CDR3 sequences, just over 7% being singletons. Trimming shortened V by 1 base and J by 2 bases, and 7 bases separated the two germline ends. The CDR3 length is 14 residues. Germline V lookup: CDR1 SGHDN, CDR2 FVKESK. This clonotype has more than one count but fewer than ten. Its antigen remains unidentified. This sample was also put to use in a study of yellow fever vaccine responses in identical twins.

The rearrangement uses TRBV14 and TRBJ2-3; the D gene could be TRBD1 or TRBD2 (5 bases each). The sequence was collected from a woman aged 18-29 years in good health. Material: PBMCs. The CDR3 region is CASSQVGTTDTQYF. As DNA, the CDR3 is TGTGCCAGCAGCCAAGTAGGGACCACAGATACGCAGTATTTT.